These 8 T cell receptor beta chains share one sample of origin, sequenced in a study of blood T cell repertoires in COVID-19. Clones were read by immunoSEQ multiplex PCR, and TCRdb kept only the in-frame ones, dropping some. The profile shows fewer than 80,000 clones, 87% of them singletons. Input material: peripheral blood. Every receptor here comes from a man younger than 45 with acute or convalescent COVID-19.

The chain joins TRBV27 to TRBJ1-2; 10 bases are a match to TRBD1. From germline, CDR1 is MNHEY and CDR2 SMNVEV (reference sequence). Trimming removed 5 bases from V and 4 bases from J; junction bases left unmatched: 7. The CDR3 is 15 residues long. CDR3 protein: CASSDPGQGSYGYTF. The CDR3 nucleotides read TGTGCCAGCAGTGACCCGGGACAGGGGAGCTATGGCTACACCTTC.

This clone is a singleton in its sample. The V and J genes are TRBV7-2 and TRBJ2-7; TRBD1 agrees at 8 bases. CDR1 is SGHTA, CDR2 FQGNSA, per germline. The CDR3 sequence is 16 residues long. Losses at the gene ends were 4 bases for V and 5 bases for J; bases not matched to a gene: 13. CDR3 in amino acids: CASSWALSTGEDEQYF. As DNA, the CDR3 is TGTGCCAGCAGCTGGGCCCTCTCGACAGGGGAAGACGAGCAGTACTTC.

The genes are TRBV9 and TRBJ1-4; no clear D gene. This CDR3 has 14 amino acids. Germline V gene sequence: CDR1 SGDLS, CDR2 YYNGEE. Trimming cost V 2 bases and J 5 bases, with 10 bases left between them. The DNA of the CDR3 is TGTGCCAGCAGCGTCGGGGTCAACAATGAAAAACTGTTTTTT. Its translation: CASSVGVNNEKLFF.

The chain couples TRBV19 to TRBJ1-6; TRBD1 matches 9 bases. The length of the CDR3 is 15 residues. Germline V CDR1 and CDR2: LNHDA, SQIVND (reference sequence). The V segment lost 7 bases and the J segment 3 bases; nucleotides outside the gene matches: 4. The DNA of the CDR3 is TGTGCCAGTACTACAGGGGGCAGCTATAATTCACCCCTCCACTTT. This sequence encodes CASTTGGSYNSPLHF. The whole variable domain, remainder taken from reference TRBV19 and TRBJ1-6, is DGGITQSPKYLFRKEGQNVTLSCEQNLNHDAMYWYRQDPGQGLRLIYYSQIVNDFQKGDIAEGYSVSREKKESFPLTVTSAQKNPTAFYLCASTTGGSYNSPLHFGNGTRLTVT.

The chain has TRBV5-6 and TRBJ1-2; 7 bases are shared with TRBD1. V dropped 2 bases and J dropped 0; count of bases not matched to a gene: 10. The CDR3 loop spans 17 amino acids. Germline CDR1 and CDR2: SGHDT and YYEEEE. The CDR3 sequence: CASSFGTVNVANYGYTF. CDR3 DNA: TGTGCCAGCAGCTTCGGGACAGTTAACGTAGCTAACTATGGCTACACCTTC.

The chain employs TRBV5-1 and TRBJ1-1; D is ambiguous. In germline, CDR1 is SGHRS, CDR2 YFSETQ. V shed 9 bases and J shed 3 bases, with 21 bases lying between them. The CDR3 spans 15 residues. CDR3 residues: CANNGTDLWDTEAFF. The CDR3 DNA reads TGCGCCAACAATGGAACAGATCTGTGGGACACTGAAGCTTTCTTT.

V usage is TRBV15 and J usage is TRBJ1-6, with D possibly TRBD1 on 5 matching bases. The CDR3 runs to 14 residues. Trimming pared 0 bases from V and 9 bases from J, leaving 9 bases between. Germline V lookup: CDR1 LNHNV, CDR2 YYDKDF (reference sequence). This CDR3 is CATSRDPGGSPLHF. In DNA, the CDR3 is TGTGCCACCAGCAGAGATCCCGGGGGTTCACCCCTCCACTTT.

V and J are TRBV5-8 and TRBJ2-1; TRBD1 agrees at 8 bases. The ends lost 1 base at V and 6 bases at J; junction bases unmatched: 6. The germline CDR1 and CDR2 sequences are SGHTS and YDEGEE. The CDR3 length is 15 residues. The CDR3 loop reads CASSLNRGVFNEQFF. The CDR3, as DNA: TGTGCCAGCAGCTTGAACAGGGGGGTCTTCAATGAGCAGTTCTTC.